This T cell receptor beta chain originates from a study of response to subunit inactivated influenza vaccine. General study points: The authors offered the suggestion that each seasonal influenza vaccination recruits few new T cells.

Of note for this clonotype: Its antigen is not identified.

TCRdb re-called the RT-PCR reads through MiXCR, storing one row per CDR3 protein. The sample lists around 790,000 distinct CDR3 sequences; 20% to 25% were seen once. Germline CDR1 is SGHAT and CDR2 is FQNNGV. The CDR3 loop spans 15 amino acids. After removal of 6 bases from V and 10 bases from J, the junction contained 10 bases not matched to a gene. This clonotype was sampled from a man aged 50 to 60 who received an inactivated influenza vaccine. This chain links TRBV11-2 with TRBJ2-1; TRBD1 matches at 12 bases. This specimen consisted of PBMCs from blood, obtained around 5 days after vaccination. CDR3 bases: TGTGCCAGCAGTTTACTGGGACAGGGGGCGGTCGAGCAGTTCTTC. Translation gives CASSLLGQGAVEQFF.